The 14 T cell receptor beta chains reported below all come from one sample, sequenced in a study of cytomegalovirus exposure and HLA in healthy donors. With 60 Vbeta and 13 Jbeta primers, the PCR was carried out. Profiling relied on immunoSEQ multiplex PCR, and the TCRdb table lists in-frame clones only, not all of them. Of 100,000 to 150,000 clones listed, around 74% are singletons. The sample comprised PBMCs. The receptors were sampled from a male donor in good health and CMV-seronegative.

The chain combines TRBV11-2 with TRBJ1-6, with 9 positions matching TRBD1. V gave up 5 bases and J gave up 8 bases; unmatched junction bases: 7. Germline CDR1 and CDR2: SGHAT and FQNNGV. This CDR3 is 15 amino acids long. The DNA for the CDR3 is TGTGCCAGCAGCCCGCACAGGGGGCTAGATTCACCCCTCCACTTT. It specifies CASSPHRGLDSPLHF.

Only one count was recorded for this clone. This sequence joins TRBV7-3 and TRBJ1-1; the match to TRBD1 covers 11 bases. V shed 6 bases, J shed 5 bases, and the junction held 14 bases outside the gene matches. Germline CDR1 SGHTA, CDR2 FQGTGA. The CDR3 runs 17 residues. Here the CDR3 DNA reads TGTGCCAGCAGGCATATTTGGGACAGGGGGTTGTCAACTGAAGCTTTCTTT. As protein: CASRHIWDRGLSTEAFF.

This clone was recorded once. The junction departs from the called germline gene at one end, perhaps through a read error. This CDR3 is CSSSLVGGTGQETQYF. The CDR3 DNA is TGTTCCAGCAGCTTAGTAGGGGGGACAGGCCAAGAGACCCAGTACTTC. The rearrangement links TRBV7-9 to TRBJ2-5, with 8 bases aligning to TRBD1. Germline CDR1 reads SEHNR; CDR2 reads FQNEAQ (reference sequence). There are 16 residues in the CDR3.

This chain links TRBV30 with TRBJ2-7; a possible D gene is TRBD2 (6 bases). Germline V gene data show CDR1 as GTSNPN and CDR2 as SVGIG (reference sequence). V shed 5 bases and J shed 3 bases, with 8 bases lying between them. CDR3 length equals 11 residues. CDR3 DNA: TGTGCCTGGGGGGACTTCTACGAGCAGTACTTC. Protein: CAWGDFYEQYF.

J is TRBJ2-2 and V is TRBV30; D may be TRBD1 (6 bases). V lost 3 bases and J 1 base, leaving 6 bases between the germline ends. The CDR3 is 13 residues long. From germline, CDR1 is GTSNPN and CDR2 SVGIG (reference sequence). The CDR3 is CAWRDRNTGELFF. The CDR3, as DNA: TGTGCCTGGAGGGACAGGAACACCGGGGAGCTGTTTTTT.

This chain links TRBV27 with TRBJ2-1; possibly TRBD2 for D (6 bases). Deletions cut 4 bases from V and 10 bases from J, with 8 bases between. Germline CDR1 is MNHEY and CDR2 is SMNVEV (reference sequence). There are 11 residues in the CDR3. Here the CDR3 DNA reads TGTGCCAGCAGTTCCCTAGCGGAGCAGTTCTTC. This sequence encodes CASSSLAEQFF.

The rearrangement links TRBV4-2 to TRBJ2-5; D is possibly TRBD1 (5 bases). TRBJ2-7 explains the end of the DNA better; the J call may be wrong. Germline V lookup: CDR1 LGHNA, CDR2 YNFKEQ. This CDR3 comprises 14 residues. In nucleotides, the CDR3 is TGTGCCAGCACTCTGTCGGGCGACAGCTACGAGCAGTACTTC. It translates to CASTLSGDSYEQYF.

With respect to this clone: A junction boundary mismatches the germline segment, possibly from a read error. V gene TRBV10-1 combines with J gene TRBJ1-3; D call uncertain. Germline-derived CDR1 and CDR2 are WNHNN and SYGVQD (reference sequence). This CDR3 is 13 amino acids long. The CDR3 spells CASRDNKRSGYLF. DNA of the CDR3: TGCGCCAGCAGAGACAACAAGCGGAGCGGGTATTTGTTT.

The genes are TRBV5-4 and TRBJ2-1; 10 nucleotides match TRBD2. CDR1 and CDR2 (germline): SGHNT, YYREEE (reference sequence). The V and J ends lost 7 bases and 9 bases, in that order; junction bases with no gene match: 13. The CDR3 extends over 15 amino acids. The CDR3: CASRRESGGAFEQFF. The CDR3 DNA reads TGTGCCAGCCGACGGGAGAGCGGGGGGGCCTTTGAGCAGTTCTTC.

The rearrangement joins TRBV21-1 to TRBJ1-2; no DNA check was done on the table's D call, TRBD1. TRBV21-1 is classified as a pseudogene. CDR3 length: 15 amino acids. CDR3 nucleotides: TGTGCCAGCAGCAAAGGCCCACAGGGGGCGGATGGCCACACCTTC. Protein product: CASSKGPQGADGHTF.

V gene TRBV9 combines with J gene TRBJ1-6; 7 bases are shared with TRBD1. This CDR3 has 14 residues. Germline V gene data show CDR1 as SGDLS and CDR2 as YYNGEE. V lost 3 bases to trimming and J lost 9 bases; unmatched junction nucleotides: 6. The CDR3 spells CASSGLTGISPLHF. Here the CDR3 DNA reads TGTGCCAGCAGCGGACTGACAGGGATTTCACCCCTCCACTTT.

This chain joins TRBV13 and TRBJ2-2; D is perhaps TRBD2 (5 bases). The length of the CDR3 is 15 residues. V lost 5 bases to trimming and J lost 0 bases, with 10 bases between them. Germline V gene data show CDR1 as PRHDT and CDR2 as FYEKMQ (reference sequence). Here the CDR3 reads CASSRRGANTGELFF. The CDR3 DNA sequence: TGTGCCAGCAGCCGACGGGGAGCGAACACCGGGGAGCTGTTTTTT.

The rearrangement uses TRBV7-9 and TRBJ1-2; D not resolved. Deletions cut 6 bases from V and 8 bases from J, with 7 bases between. Germline CDR1 SEHNR, CDR2 FQNEAQ (reference sequence). The CDR3 extends over 10 amino acids. The CDR3 DNA sequence: TGTGCCAGCAGACTTGAGGGCTACACCTTC. This encodes CASRLEGYTF.

The chain joins TRBV5-1 to TRBJ2-3, with 10 bases aligning to TRBD1. Germline trimming cut 3 bases from V and 4 bases from J; bases unmatched to any gene: 8. The CDR3 length is 16 residues. The germline V gene encodes CDR1 SGHRS and CDR2 YFSETQ. The CDR3 bases are TGCGCCAGCAGCTCACTCTCTGGACAGGGGGCAGATACGCAGTATTTT. Amino acids: CASSSLSGQGADTQYF.